This record looks at one TCR beta chain sequence and its context. Its antigen is not yet known. Nothing much larger sits one base from this clone, and base qualities are not available. These data originate in a study of cytomegalovirus exposure and HLA in healthy donors (dated by TCRdb to the late 2010s). General notes on the study: According to a later analysis, the 110 or so validation repertoires were produced on the same platform as the roughly 700 repertoires of the first cohort. The study was designed to test whether signatures of past pathogen exposure could be identified by cataloging public T cell receptors. Besides the first cohort of 500 to 700 subjects, a separate validation cohort made up of some 110 different subjects was used. The study combined high-throughput TCR immunosequencing, statistical association of individual TCRs with disease status, and machine learning to predict cytomegalovirus infection status. Results and caveats for the whole study, not just this receptor: The validation cohort had no HLA typing available for a later analysis, so co-occurrence within that cohort was assessed over all 110 or so repertoires. The authors suggested that the approach could potentially be generalized to other disease states and immunological phenotypes. Subsequent analysis determined that TCRs grouped into clusters in the first cohort also showed a tendency toward co-occurrence across the 120 or so validation repertoires, and approximately 94% of cluster scores exceeded 0. In vitro tests confirmed that three of the cytomegalovirus-associated TCR beta chains recognize cytomegalovirus antigens. While some public TCRs were present in many individuals, most TCR sequences turned up only very rarely across donors. The classifier was reported to diagnose cytomegalovirus status with high specificity and sensitivity in both the original cohort and the validation cohort. In the study, some 160 TCR beta chains were listed as associated with cytomegalovirus.

Library construction relied on the immunoSEQ multiplex PCR assay. The original methods were these. A statistical classification framework was built for diagnosing cytomegalovirus status from the catalog of TCR beta chain sequences. Sourced from immuneACCESS, this table was stored by TCRdb with only in-frame sequences that have V and J called. A share of the clones is absent; for the studies checked, an unresolved V gene accounts for under half, and the remainder has no known explanation. V and J calls and clone size are given by that table; D and trimming were obtained from the DNA. The sample contains a few hundred thousand clones, roughly 90% of them found a single time. The top ten hold approximately 0.96% of the sample. The donors were included in the validation cohort of some 120 subjects, a group kept apart from the approximately 670-subject first cohort. The germline V gene specifies SGHNT as CDR1 and YENEEA as CDR2. V drops 10 bases and J drops 0 bases, leaving 14 bases in between. Inclusive of the bounding cysteine and phenylalanine, the CDR3 is 14 residues long. The entry retains the CDR3 DNA only, 42 bases that are in frame from base 1.

Sequencing was done on a sample of PBMCs. Recombination linked TRBV11-3 to TRBJ2-3; TRBD1 is a possible D gene, resting on 5 matching bases. The sequence came from a man younger than 40 in good health and CMV-seronegative. The nucleotides read TGTGCCATCTCGACAGATAAAAGCACAGATACGCAGTATTTT. Its protein is CAISTDKSTDTQYF.